This T cell receptor (beta chain) comes out of a study of cytomegalovirus exposure and HLA in healthy donors (TCRdb year 2017). For context, the study as a whole: An earlier analysis of roughly 500 of the donors reported roughly 300 Gb of sequence data and around 110 million unique TCR beta sequences obtained from about 180 million T cells. Approximately 300 gigabases of sequencing data and roughly 80 million unique TCR sequences made up an early release that covered fewer than 650 HLA-typed donors. Of the roughly 420 genotyped donors, 80% to 90% were placed in the genetic ancestry cluster associated with self-reported Caucasian donors. The study aimed to test whether signatures of past pathogen exposure could be identified by cataloging public T cell receptors. The study profiled the T cell repertoires of hundreds of subjects by immunosequencing and related them to cytomegalovirus serostatus. In addition to the first cohort of 666 subjects, a separate validation cohort of 120 different subjects was used. To predict cytomegalovirus infection status, the study combined high-throughput TCR immunosequencing, statistical association of individual TCRs with disease status, and machine learning. A later analysis re-analyzed previously published TCR beta repertoires from about 730 donors and added high-resolution HLA genotyping to study TCR occurrence patterns. The later analysis used no new phenotypic data to find candidate immune exposures, relying instead on TCR beta sequences and their occurrence across donors. To decide whether each TCR beta V gene segment behaved as functional or pseudogenic, an earlier analysis of some 540 of the donors relied on high-throughput TCR beta sequencing. Donor age, sex, ethnicity and CMV serostatus were compiled together with the repertoire data. In a later genetic analysis, genome-wide SNP genotypes for about 55% of the 666 donors were used, and that subset was treated as a discovery cohort. Every repertoire in the discovery cohort had been generated on one and the same sequencing platform. Both class I and class II loci were covered by HLA typing, at four-digit resolution. Typing coverage varied by locus: roughly 629-630 donors for A, B, C, DRB1 and DQB1; approximately 500 for DQA1; more than 600 for DPA1; around 490 for DPB1. Because of strong linkage in the cohort, four or five DR-DQ haplotypes were treated as single units for association and clustering. On average, roughly 250,000 unique TCR beta nucleotide sequences were sequenced per donor among roughly 430 genotyped donors of the cohort, with around 19% of those sequences being non-productive.

The cohort was made up of 500 to 850 healthy bone marrow donors. All cohort members were sampled while nominally healthy, although unrecorded immune exposures were likely present. The donor was CMV seropositive and was included in the group of some 290 seropositive cohort members. Each donor provided a peripheral blood sample, and peripheral blood mononuclear cells were used for TCR beta sequencing. Genomic DNA extraction from the blood cell samples was performed with the Qiagen DNeasy Blood Extraction Kit. Germline trimming amounts to 4 bases on V and 14 bases on J, with 9 as the count of junction bases outside the gene matches. The CDR3 holds 13 amino acids from the cysteine to the phenylalanine. This entry keeps only the CDR3 DNA: 39 bases, framed from base 1. The germline V gene (reference sequence) supplies CDR1 SEHNR and CDR2 FQNEAQ. The method behind the library was the immunoSEQ multiplex PCR assay. For the multiplex PCR, a mixture combining 60 forward primers for TCR Vbeta segments and 13 reverse primers for TCR Jbeta segments was used. A multiplex PCR assay on genomic DNA amplified the CDR3 region of rearranged TCR beta genes. Amplified TCR beta libraries were sequenced as 87-base-pair reads on the Illumina HiSeq System. The paper's data handling went like this. A later analysis counted tens of millions of unique TCR beta chains across the 650 to 800 repertoires, and roughly 10 million of these chains were shared by at least two donors. To remove PCR and sequencing errors, raw reads were error-corrected and collapsed into unique sequences using a nearest-neighbor algorithm that merged closely related sequences. V, D and J gene segments were assigned by aligning CDR3 sequences to IMGT reference sequences. For a sequence to be retained, at least a six-nucleotide match to both a V gene segment and a J gene segment was required. A rearrangement counted as productive if the CDR3 had no stop codons and remained in frame with V and J, and every other rearrangement counted as non-productive. Following IMGT convention, CDR3 was defined as the stretch from the second conserved V-encoded cysteine to the conserved J-encoded phenylalanine. The earlier analysis of approximately 590 of the donors excluded any sequence lacking an unambiguous match to a single V gene segment. An earlier analysis of a few hundred of the donors classified V segments as functional when productive rearrangements were above 56.7% and as segregating when the standard deviation between donors was above 5%. A statistical classification framework was built for diagnosing cytomegalovirus status from the catalog of TCR beta chain sequences. In a later analysis, TCR nucleotide sequences were compared against IMGT/GENE-DB human TR gene sequences so that V and J genes could be assigned. A later analysis assigned CDR3 sequences and most-parsimonious VDJ recombination scenarios with the TCRdist pipeline. In a later analysis, each TCR beta chain was defined by its CDR3 amino acid sequence together with its V-gene family, and reads lacking a unique V-gene family were excluded. In a later analysis, around 600 highly shared, low-generation-probability nucleotide sequences were removed to address suspected cross-contamination and a sequencing artifact. In a later analysis, a clonal expansion index for each public chain was calculated from normalized within-repertoire ranks of inferred template counts. In a later analysis, generation probabilities were computed using a VDJ recombination model fitted to out-of-frame rearrangements, and the results were checked against IGoR. In a later analysis, TCR-TCR, TCR-HLA and TCR-CMV co-occurrence was scored with hypergeometric tests, and a repertoire-size bias correction was applied to TCR pairs. False discovery rates were estimated in a later analysis by permuting HLA or CMV assignments 20 times. In a later analysis, co-occurring TCRs were grouped using DBSCAN, with TCRdist sequence similarity added in when clustering inside HLA-allele-positive subsets. Repertoires with fewer than 30,000 or more than 120,000 public chains were left out of co-occurrence clustering, as were about five repertoires with anomalous nucleotide sharing. TCRdb retrieved this table from immuneACCESS and kept in-frame rearrangements only. Not all clones are present; in checked studies, unresolved V genes account for under half, and no reason is known for the remainder. The D gene and trimming were derived from the DNA, and the V and J assignments and clone size from that table. This sample comprises around 160,000 clones, approximately 83% of them detected only once. The ten largest account for approximately 9.4% of the sample.

Broader findings and caveats from the paper: HLA typing was unavailable for some donors at each locus, so association tests used only the typed subset. A later analysis found that most CMV-associated TCR beta chains appeared HLA-restricted, with HLA associations seemingly driven largely by CMV exposure. The study gave a list of about 170 TCR beta chains associated with cytomegalovirus. While some public TCRs were present in many individuals, most TCR sequences turned up only very rarely across donors. Some IMGT-functional V segments, including TRBV6-2 and TRBV6-3, could not be told apart with the 87-base-pair reads, so those segments were excluded. In a later analysis, TCR association rates were found to vary across HLA loci, with the most associated TCRs seen for DRB1 alleles and the fewest for HLA-C alleles. Assigning TCR associations to individual alleles was difficult when HLA alleles, especially DR and DQ, strongly co-occurred. According to a later genetic analysis, donors in an Asian-associated ancestry cluster had fewer N-insertions in productive TCRs than the approximately 710-donor mean. Immune exposure information for the cohort was limited to CMV serostatus. An association between a missense DCLRE1C variant and V-gene and J-gene trimming of TCR beta chains was found in a later genetic analysis and replicated in an independent cohort. The sequencing pipeline was judged likely to have produced a cluster of highly shared sequence variants as a technical artifact. The cohort was sequenced for TCR beta chains only, and without alpha or paired-chain data the features that could be detected were limited. In a later analysis, around 15,000 TCR beta sequences were associated with specific HLA alleles at a false discovery rate of 0.05. The presence/absence analyses assumed that sequencing depth was roughly uniform across donors, and that assumption may not be true. Correlated functional status among segregating V segments might reflect linkage disequilibrium, but an unknown experimental factor could not be ruled out. It was suggested by the authors that the approach could potentially be generalized to other disease states and immunological phenotypes. In a later analysis, HLA-associated TCR beta chains were found to be more clonally expanded and to have lower generation probabilities than equally common non-associated chains. In both the original and validation cohorts, the classifier was reported to diagnose cytomegalovirus status with high specificity and sensitivity. In a later analysis, several top co-occurrence clusters were reported to appear linked to parvovirus B19, influenza, CMV and Epstein-Barr virus. Three of the identified cytomegalovirus-associated TCR beta chains were confirmed in vitro to be specific for cytomegalovirus antigens. Around 16 rarely observed V segments, including chromosome 9 orphons, were excluded from the earlier analysis of approximately 500 of the donors because counts were too low. An earlier analysis of 450 to 750 of the donors showed that most TCR beta V segments appeared in productive rearrangements either about 87% or about 30% of the time, which broadly matched IMGT annotations. A further reported finding was that TCR beta sequences accurately predicted the HLA-A and HLA-B alleles for most subjects in the first cohort.

Comments on this clone: Its antigen is not yet known. No clone much larger than this one lies a single base away; base qualities are absent.

The sample taken for sequencing was PBMCs. The V gene is TRBV7-9 and the J gene is TRBJ2-1, and 9 junction bases match TRBD2. The receptor was isolated from a man aged 18-30 years in good health and CMV-seropositive. The DNA sequence is TGTGCCAGCAGCTCCGGACTAGCGCCCGTTGAGTTCTTC. This encodes CASSSGLAPVEFF.